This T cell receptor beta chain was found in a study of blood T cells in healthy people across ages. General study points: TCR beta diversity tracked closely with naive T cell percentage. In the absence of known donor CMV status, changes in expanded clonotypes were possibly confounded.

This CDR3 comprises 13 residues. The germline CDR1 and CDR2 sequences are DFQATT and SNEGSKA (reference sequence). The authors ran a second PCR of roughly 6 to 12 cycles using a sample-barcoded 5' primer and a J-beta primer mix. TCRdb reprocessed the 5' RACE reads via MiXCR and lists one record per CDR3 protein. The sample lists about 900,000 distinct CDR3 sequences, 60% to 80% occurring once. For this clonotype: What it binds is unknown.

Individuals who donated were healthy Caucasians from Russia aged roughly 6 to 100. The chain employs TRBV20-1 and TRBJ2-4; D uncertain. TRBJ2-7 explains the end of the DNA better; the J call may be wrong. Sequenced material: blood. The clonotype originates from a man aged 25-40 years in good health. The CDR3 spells CSALWRGPYEQYF. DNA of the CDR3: TGCAGTGCCCTCTGGAGAGGTCCCTACGAGCAGTACTTC.